Given below is one TCR beta chain in context. Unique molecular identifiers were incorporated during preparation of the TCRbeta library. TCRdb re-called the PCR reads with MiXCR, one entry per CDR3 protein. The sample lists fewer than 700,000 distinct CDR3 sequences; roughly 23% were seen once. This sample stems from a study of T-cell reconstitution after alpha-beta-depleted transplantation in children. CDR3 size: 16 residues. V shed 6 bases, J shed 5 bases, and the junction held 13 bases outside the gene matches. The sequence derives from a boy under two years old who had a stem cell transplant for acute myeloid leukemia, so the T cells may come from the graft donor. The sample consisted of PBMCs, mostly from graft donor cells, taken 360 days after TCRalphabeta/CD19-depleted stem cell transplant. This chain links TRBV12-3 or TRBV12-4 with TRBJ2-3; 8 nucleotides agree with TRBD2. For the CDR3, the DNA is TGTGCCAGCAGATCGATAGCGGGGCCATTCCGAGATACGCAGTATTTT. Its translation: CASRSIAGPFRDTQYF.